One and the same sample provided the 17 T cell receptor beta chains below, sequenced in a study of T cells in Graves' hyperthyroidism and ophthalmopathy (dated by TCRdb to about 2019). The library was made by multiplex PCR. The sequencer listed for this sample is Illumina HiSeq 2000. The TCR beta CDR3 regions were amplified from the RNA transcripts. A first-round RT-PCR of the TCR CDR3 used the HTBI primer set with the Qiagen OneStep RT-PCR kit. TCRdb cleaned the public reads at Q25 with fastp, built clones with MiXCR and kept in-frame beta chains. Rows are combined by CDR3 protein, so each entry shows the most common genes and DNA. The sample has some 180,000 distinct CDR3 sequences on record, about a sixth of them singletons. 25% to 30% of the sample is held by the ten biggest clonotypes. Input material: blood. The receptors here all came from a woman aged 45 to 65 with Graves' hyperthyroidism.

In its sample, this clonotype was seen many times. This chain connects TRBV6-1 to TRBJ2-7; no reliable D call. V shed 7 bases and J shed 1 base, with 17 bases lying between them. The germline gives CDR1 MNHNS, CDR2 SASEGT. The CDR3 consists of 15 residues. This chain's CDR3 is CASKGLRRLSYEQYF. CDR3 nucleotides: TGTGCCAGCAAGGGCCTCCGCCGCCTGTCCTACGAGCAGTACTTC.

This clonotype has a count of ten or more. As DNA, the CDR3 is TGTGCCAGCAGCCTCCGGGACAGGCTACAGTTCTTC. Residues: CASSLRDRLQFF. The chain carries TRBV3-1 and TRBJ2-1; 8 bases fit TRBD1. CDR3 size: 12 residues. Germline V CDR1 and CDR2: LGHDT, YNNKEL (reference sequence). V gave up 4 bases and J gave up 13 bases; unmatched junction bases: 6.

This chain links TRBV9 with TRBJ2-7, with D tentatively TRBD1 (5 bases). The CDR3 runs to 14 residues. V shed 3 bases and J shed 2 bases, with 12 bases lying between them. Germline lookup yields CDR1 SGDLS and CDR2 YYNGEE. CDR3: CASSATAITYEQYF. DNA for the CDR3: TGTGCCAGCAGCGCGACAGCCATAACCTACGAGCAGTACTTC. Complete variable domain (other parts from reference TRBV9 and TRBJ2-7): DSGVTQTPKHLITATGQRVTLRCSPRSGDLSVYWYQQSLDQGLQFLIQYYNGEERAKGNILERFSAQQFPDLHSELNLSSLELGDSALYFCASSATAITYEQYFGPGTRLTVT.

This clonotype showed up many times. V usage is TRBV12-3 or TRBV12-4 and J usage is TRBJ1-1, with unresolved D. This CDR3 is 13 amino acids long. V lost 5 bases, J lost 1 base, and 8 bases lay in between. The CDR3 here is CASSPLGNTEAFF. CDR3 DNA sequence: TGTGCCAGCAGTCCCCTGGGGAACACTGAAGCTTTCTTT.

This clonotype was counted ten times or more. This rearrangement joins TRBV7-6 to TRBJ1-4; D is ambiguous. Per the germline V gene, CDR1 is SGHVS and CDR2 is FNYEAQ. This CDR3 has 14 amino acids. The ends were cut back, 3 bases at V and 5 bases at J, with 10 bases in the middle. The CDR3 protein is CASSLLRGNEKLFF. The CDR3 coding sequence is TGTGCCAGCAGCTTGTTGCGAGGGAATGAAAAACTGTTTTTT.

V gene TRBV4-2 combines with J gene TRBJ1-2; 9 nucleotides align to TRBD1. The CDR3 extends over 16 amino acids. The V and J ends lost 3 bases and 4 bases, in that order; junction bases with no gene match: 9. Germline-derived CDR1 and CDR2 are LGHNA and YNFKEQ. CDR3 protein: CASSHSGTGTVYGYTF. The CDR3 region has the DNA TGTGCCAGCAGCCATTCCGGGACAGGGACGGTCTATGGCTACACCTTC.

This clonotype was counted many times. The CDR3 protein is CASSLRPTGVINEKLFF. The CDR3 DNA sequence: TGTGCCAGCAGCTTACGCCCTACAGGGGTCATTAATGAAAAACTGTTTTTT. V is TRBV7-9 and J is TRBJ1-4; 7 bases match TRBD1. Germline V CDR1 and CDR2: SEHNR, FQNEAQ (reference sequence). With V trimmed by 2 bases and J by 4 bases, 10 bases remained unmatched. There are 17 residues in the CDR3.

The chain carries TRBV7-9 and TRBJ2-3, with 9 bases aligning to TRBD1. The V gene end was trimmed by 3 bases and the J gene end by 2 bases; junction bases not matched to a gene: 3. The germline V gene encodes CDR1 SEHNR and CDR2 FQNEAQ (reference sequence). CDR3 length equals 15 residues. CDR3 loop: CASSLKQGATDTQYF. CDR3 coding DNA: TGTGCCAGCAGCTTGAAACAGGGGGCCACAGATACGCAGTATTTT.

This clonotype was seen a handful of times. With a much larger clone just one base away, this may be a read error. The chain recombines TRBV20-1 with TRBJ1-6; D unresolved. This CDR3 has 12 residues. Germline V gene lookup returns CDR1 DFQATT and CDR2 SNEGSKA (reference sequence). Trimming removed 2 bases at V and 9 bases at J, with 8 bases between. CDR3 sequence reads: CSARRGGSPLHF. CDR3 DNA sequence: TGCAGTGCTAGACGGGGAGGTTCACCCCTCCACTTT.

In its sample, this clonotype was seen many times. The chain recombines TRBV18 with TRBJ1-5; D call uncertain. V lost 3 bases, J lost 5 bases, and 17 bases lay in between. Per germline, CDR1 KGHSH and CDR2 LQKENI. The CDR3 extends over 16 amino acids. The DNA for the CDR3 is TGTGCCAGCTCACCCTGGACGCTGGGCGCACATCAGCCCCAGCATTTT. Residues: CASSPWTLGAHQPQHF.

This clonotype was recorded at least ten times. V and J are TRBV5-1 and TRBJ2-1; D remains unclear. The CDR3 spans 11 residues. Germline values: CDR1 SGHRS, CDR2 YFSETQ. Trimming took off 5 bases at V and 10 bases at J, with 10 bases between the two ends. CDR3 coding DNA: TGCGCCAGCAGGGTGGGCTGGGAGCAGTTCTTC. The encoded protein is CASRVGWEQFF. The entire variable domain, with the rest obtained from reference TRBV5-1 and TRBJ2-1, is as follows: KAGVTQTPRYLIKTRGQQVTLSCSPISGHRSVSWYQQTPGQGLQFLFEYFSETQRNKGNFPGRFSGRQFSNSRSEMNVSTLELGDSALYLCASRVGWEQFFGPGTRLTVL.

The V call is TRBV20-1, the J call TRBJ1-1, with D possibly TRBD1 on 6 matching bases. Per the germline V gene, CDR1 is DFQATT and CDR2 is SNEGSKA (reference sequence). This CDR3 is 16 amino acids long. Deletions cut 2 bases from V and 1 base from J, with 17 bases between. The CDR3 nucleotides are TGCAGTGCTAGACCATTGGGCGAACAGGGGAACACTGAAGCTTTCTTT. Amino acid sequence: CSARPLGEQGNTEAFF.

This clonotype has at least ten counts. CDR3 region: CASNPPLYNEQFF. CDR3 sequence (DNA): TGTGCCAGCAACCCCCCTTTGTACAATGAGCAGTTCTTC. The chain has TRBV12-3 or TRBV12-4 and TRBJ2-1; D is unclear. The CDR3 has 13 residues. V was clipped by 7 bases and J by 4 bases, with 11 bases between them.

This clonotype came up many times. The chain combines TRBV6-1 with TRBJ2-1; D is perhaps TRBD1 or TRBD2 (5 bases each). Trimming left V 6 bases short and J 7 bases short, with 7 bases between. CDR1 is MNHNS, CDR2 SASEGT, per germline. The CDR3 spans 11 residues. The DNA of the CDR3 is TGTGCCAGCAGCAGGGAGAATGAGCAGTTCTTC. Protein product: CASSRENEQFF.

At least ten counts were recorded for this clonotype. The chain employs TRBV11-3 and TRBJ1-5; D remains ambiguous. From germline, CDR1 is SGHNT and CDR2 YENEEA. Trimming pared 4 bases from V and 6 bases from J, leaving 13 bases between. The CDR3 contains 14 residues. The CDR3 nucleotides read TGTGCCAGCAGCTCTCCAGATGGTCTTCAGCCCCAGCATTTT. It translates to CASSSPDGLQPQHF.

The V and J genes are TRBV19 and TRBJ2-1; 10 nucleotides agree with TRBD2. The ends lost 5 bases at V and 6 bases at J; junction bases unmatched: 13. The CDR3 consists of 17 residues. From germline, CDR1 is LNHDA and CDR2 SQIVND (reference sequence). The CDR3 DNA sequence: TGTGCCAGTAGTTTCCCCCGGAGCGGGGGGGCGCCCAATGAGCAGTTCTTC. Its protein product is CASSFPRSGGAPNEQFF.

This chain links TRBV6-1 with TRBJ2-5; D may match TRBD1 or TRBD2 (5 bases each). Looked up from germline, CDR1 is MNHNS and CDR2 is SASEGT. V was pared by 7 bases and J by 7 bases, with 25 bases between. The CDR3 extends over 16 amino acids. CDR3 nucleotide sequence: TGTGCCAGCACCACTAACCCGGGGCACAGTCTGGGGACCCAGTACTTC. As protein: CASTTNPGHSLGTQYF.